This TCR beta chain was identified in a study of T-cell memory formation after mild COVID-19 (dated by TCRdb to the early 2020s). A note on the overall study: TCR sequence clusters from the two donors were largely donor specific. In a couple of donors, T-cell clones that expanded and contracted after mild COVID-19 were followed by sequencing TCRalpha and TCRbeta repertoires longitudinally. Two young, previously healthy adult volunteers made up the cohort, one male and one female. General study outcomes and caveats: From day 15 to 85, contracting clones showed balanced CD4/CD8 phenotypes, whereas a second wave of clones that expanded from day 15 to 37 leaned towards CD4+. Only two mild cases were covered by the study, and larger cohorts that include severe cases with pre-infection samples were considered necessary. The detection of some responding clones in pre-infection memory suggests that pre-existing cross-reactive memory T cells joined the SARS-CoV-2 response. SARS-CoV-2 specificity of the second-wave clones peaking on day 37 was not confirmed. Contracting CD4+ clones were found mainly in CM and EM memory subsets, while CD8+ clones were enriched in EMRA.

TCRdb shows the sequencer as Illumina NovaSeq 6000. Using 5'RACE with constant-segment primers, TCRalpha and TCRbeta cDNA libraries were constructed, with sample barcodes and unique molecular identifiers added in the process. Trizol reagent was used to extract RNA from every sample. Amplification of the libraries took two PCR steps, and the second step added a second sample barcode plus Illumina TruSeq adapters. Sequencing of the libraries was done on an Illumina NovaSeq, producing 2 x 150 bp paired-end reads. Concerning the study's data processing: With migec v1.2.7, reads were demultiplexed and then collapsed into UMI-guided consensus sequences. Using mixcr v2.1.11, the UMI consensuses were aligned to TRA and TRB V and J templates and assembled into clonotypes. A clonotype was counted as expanded or contracted only if both edgeR and NoisET called the change significant, with noise models trained on biological replicates. For edgeR calls, the cutoffs were a false discovery rate-adjusted p below 0.01 and a log2 fold-change threshold of 1. As an exploratory analysis of dynamics, PCA with hierarchical clustering was applied to max-normalized trajectories of the 1000 most abundant clonotypes. Separately sequenced CD4+ and CD8+ repertoires were used to assign the CD4 or CD8 phenotype of responding clones. TCRdb handled the public reads itself, with Q25 trimming in fastp and clone calling in MiXCR, and kept productive beta chains. Identical CDR3 protein sequences are pooled into one entry, listed with their most common genes and DNA. The V and J calls were determined by TCRdb, not by the authors. The sample includes about 190,000 distinct CDR3 sequences, with approximately 16% observed a single time. Of the sample, 2.4% falls within the top ten clones.

The CDR3 sequence holds 14 residues, the cysteine and phenylalanine included. Only the CDR3 DNA is retained, 42 bases long and in frame from the first base. V lost 3 bases and J lost 4 bases; the stretch between them is 12 bases long. The germline V gene specifies MNHEY as CDR1 and SVGAGI as CDR2. PBMCs were isolated by Ficoll-Paque density gradient centrifugation. In the case of this clonotype: There is no known antigen for this receptor. Within one base of it there is no much larger clone, and no base qualities were kept.

Material: PBMCs or a T cell subset sorted from them (not recorded which). Recombination joined TRBV6-5 with TRBJ1-2, with TRBD1 as a weak D call on 6 bases. This TCR derives from an adult woman who had mild COVID-19 (a few samples of this study predate the infection). The sample titles of this study are shuffled in the database, so cell type and time point are left out; the donor was told from shared clones. The sequence in DNA is TGTGCCAGCAGTTATCGCGGGGGCTCCTATGGCTACACCTTC. Translated, it gives CASSYRGGSYGYTF.